These 20 T cell receptor beta chains share one sample of origin, sequenced in a study of blood T cells in healthy people across ages. PCR was performed a second time for roughly 7 to 11 cycles using a sample-barcoded 5' primer and a J-beta primer mix. TCRdb re-analysed the 5' RACE reads in MiXCR, keeping a single row per CDR3 protein. This table has over a million distinct CDR3 sequences, approximately 39% appearing once. Specimen: blood. These receptors were taken from a woman aged 18-30 years in good health.

The chain employs TRBV14 and TRBJ2-2, with TRBD1 as a possible D gene (6 bases). Germline assignment: CDR1 SGHDN and CDR2 FVKESK. The CDR3 covers 16 residues. V lost 0 bases and J 5 bases, leaving 13 bases between the germline ends. The DNA of the CDR3 is TGTGCCAGCAGCCAAGATTGGACAGTCGGAACCGGGGAGCTGTTTTTT. Protein product: CASSQDWTVGTGELFF.

This chain links TRBV6-2 or TRBV6-3 with TRBJ2-4; D is possibly TRBD2 (6 bases). The DNA end is more similar to TRBJ2-5, so the J call may be wrong. The CDR3 has 14 amino acids. CDR1 and CDR2 (germline): MNHEY, SVGEGT. In DNA, the CDR3 is TGTGCCAGCAGTTATGGAGGGATCCAAGAGACCCAGTACTTC. It codes for CASSYGGIQETQYF.

This clonotype was seen a handful of times. V gene TRBV12-3 or TRBV12-4 combines with J gene TRBJ2-7, with D unresolved. This CDR3 has 13 amino acids. Trimming pared 0 bases from V and 6 bases from J, leaving 9 bases between. The CDR3 DNA reads as TGTGCCAGCAGTTTAGCGCGGATGGGCGAGCAGTACTTC. This codes for CASSLARMGEQYF.

The chain has TRBV27 and TRBJ2-2; D is perhaps TRBD1 (5 bases). Trimming cost V 2 bases and J 6 bases, with 13 bases left between them. This CDR3 is 15 amino acids long. The germline CDR1 and CDR2 sequences are MNHEY and SMNVEV (reference sequence). The CDR3: CASSLGAGLPGELFF. CDR3 DNA sequence: TGTGCCAGCAGTTTAGGGGCAGGGCTCCCCGGGGAGCTGTTTTTT.

V gene TRBV7-8 combines with J gene TRBJ2-3; D is unresolved. The CDR3 extends over 15 amino acids. V gave up 2 bases and J gave up 1 base, with 10 bases separating them. The germline V gene encodes CDR1 SGHVS and CDR2 FQNEAQ. DNA of the CDR3: TGTGCCAGCAGCTTAACCGGAAAACGCACAGATACGCAGTATTTT. Protein sequence: CASSLTGKRTDTQYF.

This chain links TRBV7-8 with TRBJ2-4; 7 bases align to TRBD1. The CDR3 is made up of 17 amino acids. Trimming took 5 bases from V and 0 from J; bases not matched to a gene: 10. Germline CDR1 is SGHVS and CDR2 is FQNEAQ. CDR3 amino acids: CASSLNDRALAKNIQYF. CDR3 in DNA: TGTGCCAGCAGCCTAAACGACAGGGCGCTAGCCAAAAACATTCAGTACTTC.

This sequence joins TRBV4-3 and TRBJ2-3; 9 bases line up with TRBD2. Germline CDR1 reads LGHNA; CDR2 reads YSLEER. The CDR3 length is 17 residues. V shed 1 base, J shed 3 bases, and the junction held 8 bases outside the gene matches. Here the CDR3 DNA reads TGCGCCAGCAGCCAAGGAACAGGAGCGGGGGGAACAGATACGCAGTATTTT. Protein sequence: CASSQGTGAGGTDTQYF.

There are a few counts of this clonotype. The genes are TRBV9 and TRBJ2-5; unclear D gene. The CDR3 has 13 amino acids. The V gene's germline CDR1 is SGDLS and CDR2 YYNGEE. Deletions cut 0 bases from V and 4 bases from J, with 7 bases between. CDR3 loop: CASSVAFTETQYF. The CDR3 DNA follows: TGTGCCAGCAGCGTAGCATTTACAGAGACCCAGTACTTC. Using reference TRBV9 and TRBJ2-5 for the parts outside the CDR3, the full variable domain is DSGVTQTPKHLITATGQRVTLRCSPRSGDLSVYWYQQSLDQGLQFLIQYYNGEERAKGNILERFSAQQFPDLHSELNLSSLELGDSALYFCASSVAFTETQYFGPGTRLLVL.

This clonotype was picked up a small number of times. The chain recombines TRBV5-1 with TRBJ2-7; tentatively, D is TRBD1 or TRBD2 (5 bases each). V was shortened by 7 bases and J by 0 bases, with 11 bases between the two germline ends. The CDR3 totals 13 residues. CDR1 and CDR2 (germline): SGHRS, YFSETQ. DNA of the CDR3: TGCGCCAGCCAGGAGGACAACTCCTACGAGCAGTACTTC. Residues: CASQEDNSYEQYF.

This clonotype occurred a few times. V usage is TRBV5-1 and J usage is TRBJ1-2, with D unresolved. Germline CDR1 and CDR2: SGHRS and YFSETQ. V was shortened by 4 bases and J by 4 bases, with 14 bases between the two germline ends. There are 14 residues in the CDR3. This chain's CDR3 is CASSHLGRSYGYTF. In DNA form, the CDR3 reads TGCGCCAGCAGCCATCTCGGACGGAGCTATGGCTACACCTTC.

V usage is TRBV7-9 and J usage is TRBJ1-6; possible D gene TRBD1, 6 bases. V lost 1 base and J lost 6, with 10 bases in between. The CDR3 totals 15 residues. CDR1 and CDR2 (germline): SEHNR, FQNEAQ (reference sequence). The CDR3 region is CASSLEGGGNSPLHF. The DNA for the CDR3 is TGTGCCAGCAGCTTAGAAGGGGGAGGTAATTCACCCCTCCACTTT.

The chain has TRBV20-1 and TRBJ1-1; 12 nucleotides line up with TRBD1. J gave up 7 bases and V 3 bases, and 9 bases lay outside the gene matches. Germline CDR1 and CDR2: DFQATT and SNEGSKA (reference sequence). The length of the CDR3 is 15 residues. CDR3 bases: TGCAGTGCTAGTGCTATGGGACAGGGGGCGAATGAAGCTTTCTTT. Translating it yields CSASAMGQGANEAFF.

This clonotype has more than one count but fewer than ten. The chain is built from TRBV18 and TRBJ1-5; the D gene is possibly TRBD1 (6 bases). From germline, CDR1 is KGHSH and CDR2 LQKENI. The CDR3 is 17 amino acids. V was clipped by 1 base and J by 2 bases, with 15 bases between them. The CDR3 protein is CASSPQPGAAGNQPQHF. Here the CDR3 DNA reads TGTGCCAGCTCACCACAGCCGGGGGCCGCGGGCAATCAGCCCCAGCATTTT.

The table lists this clonotype with a few counts. The J gene is TRBJ2-7, the V gene TRBV4-2; D call uncertain. The V gene lost 1 base and the J gene lost 1 base, with 8 bases spanning the gap. Germline loops: CDR1 LGHNA, CDR2 YNFKEQ. This CDR3 has 14 residues. The CDR3 nucleotides read TGTGCCAGCAGCCAAGCGGCACTGTCCTACGAGCAGTACTTC. Protein product: CASSQAALSYEQYF.

This chain uses TRBV11-2 with TRBJ2-5; TRBD2 aligns across 9 bases. The trim removed 5 bases at V and 11 bases at J, leaving 12 bases unmatched. Germline V lookup: CDR1 SGHAT, CDR2 FQNNGV. The CDR3 sequence is 14 residues long. DNA for the CDR3: TGTGCCAGCAGCCTTGCGGGGGGGTACGATGAGCAGTACTTC. Translating gives CASSLAGGYDEQYF.

V gene TRBV29-1 combines with J gene TRBJ2-3; no firm D call. From germline, CDR1 is SQVTM and CDR2 ANQGSEA. The CDR3 length is 12 residues. V was pared by 6 bases and J by 2 bases, with 9 bases between. CDR3 nucleotides: TGCAGCGTGAACAGATTCACAGATACGCAGTATTTT. Residues: CSVNRFTDTQYF.

The sample holds one count of this clonotype. The chain joins TRBV28 to TRBJ1-3, with D tentatively TRBD1 (5 bases). Germline lookup yields CDR1 MDHEN and CDR2 SYDVKM. The length of the CDR3 is 12 residues. V gave up 6 bases and J gave up 7 bases, with 10 bases separating them. The CDR3 sequence: CASRGTGNTIYF. Here the CDR3 DNA reads TGTGCCAGCAGAGGGACGGGGAACACCATATATTTT. Based on the CDR3 plus reference TRBV28 and TRBJ1-3, the full variable domain is DVKVTQSSRYLVKRTGEKVFLECVQDMDHENMFWYRQDPGLGLRLIYFSYDVKMKEKGDIPEGYSVSREKKERFSLILESASTNQTSMYLCASRGTGNTIYFGEGSWLTVV.

CDR3: CATKGGADVYNEQFF. CDR3 bases: TGTGCCACTAAGGGGGGGGCAGACGTTTACAATGAGCAGTTCTTC. This sequence joins TRBV6-5 and TRBJ2-1, with D perhaps matching TRBD2 (7 bases). Germline CDR1 reads MNHEY; CDR2 reads SVGAGI. This CDR3 comprises 15 residues. Deletions cut 10 bases from V and 4 bases from J, with 20 bases between.

DNA of the CDR3: TGTGCCAGCAGTTTAAGGTCTAGGGGACAGCGGAACTATGGCTACACCTTC. This translates into CASSLRSRGQRNYGYTF. This chain links TRBV12-3 or TRBV12-4 with TRBJ1-2; 7 nucleotides align to TRBD1. V lost 2 bases to trimming and J lost 2 bases; unmatched junction nucleotides: 11. This CDR3 has 17 amino acids.

The chain is built from TRBV24-1 and TRBJ2-4, with D unresolved. The V end was cut by 1 base, the J end by 0 bases, with 15 bases between. This CDR3 contains 18 residues. CDR1 KGHDR and CDR2 SFDVKD come from the germline V gene. Written as DNA, the CDR3 is TGTGCCACCAGTGATTTAAGGGCCCAGTATCTAGCCAAAAACATTCAGTACTTC. It codes for CATSDLRAQYLAKNIQYF.